This T cell receptor (beta chain) emerged from a study of shared clonotypes between healthy human individuals. In the study overall: There were three CD4 naive, three CD4 memory, two CD8 naive and one CD8 memory plates per donor.

The CDR3 spans 11 residues. Trimming took 7 bases from V and 7 from J, leaving 14 bases between them. Germline V gene sequence: CDR1 DFQATT, CDR2 SNEGSKA (reference sequence). Assay: immunoSEQ multiplex PCR; the TCRdb copy retains only in-frame clones and omits some. Of under 2.5 million clones in the sample, approximately 90% were seen once. This chain links TRBV20-1 with TRBJ2-7; D remains unclear. The sequenced sample consisted of naive CD4+ T cells from PBMCs. Subset meaning: CD45RA+ positively selected. This TCR was recovered from a man aged 18 to 29 in good health. Some clones in this sample may be carry-over from other donors' samples. The CDR3 DNA is TGCAGTGTTCTACTTGGCGTGGAGCAGTACTTC. Protein: CSVLLGVEQYF.